The source of this T cell receptor beta chain is a study of T and B cells in COVID-19 patients. Study overall: Blood was sampled from COVID-19 patients who were either actively infected or recovered. Study results and limitations: CD4+, regulatory T cell, CD8+ and sorted SARS-CoV-2-responsive or tetramer+ T cells were not yet sequenced. Patients with COVID-19 reportedly showed strongly skewed T cell receptor beta variable and joining gene usage. Early severe-case samples and blood from mildly ill patients during symptoms were in short supply.

TRB rearrangements were amplified by multiplex PCR with BIOMED2 TRB-A/B primers. A single record per CDR3 protein comes from TCRdb applying MiXCR to the multiplex PCR reads. The sample shows about 11,000 distinct CDR3 sequences, more than 25% of them seen only once. Blood genomic DNA input for TRB amplification was about 240-500 ng. Germline assignment: CDR1 MNHEY and CDR2 SVGAGI. The CDR3 is 13 amino acids. The V end was cut by 6 bases, the J end by 3 bases, with 11 bases between. This clonotype was detected only a few times. The antigen is undetermined. The TCR comes from a human donor who had recovered from COVID-19. The chain carries TRBV6-5 and TRBJ1-2, with a possible D match to TRBD1 (5 bases). The sequenced sample consisted of blood. CDR3 coding DNA: TGTGCCAGCAGCCACACAGGTGACTATGGCTACACCTTC. Protein: CASSHTGDYGYTF.